Listed below are T cell receptor beta chains from one sample, sequenced in a study of shared clonotypes between healthy human individuals. Clones were read by immunoSEQ multiplex PCR, and TCRdb kept only the in-frame ones, dropping some. The sample carries about 960,000 clones, approximately 80% recorded once. The sequenced sample consisted of memory CD4+ T cells sorted from blood. All receptors derive from a man between 18 and 35 years old in good health. CDR3s include the opening cysteine and the closing phenylalanine or tryptophan. Fields, in order: J gene, D gene, V gene, clone size, CDR3 protein, CDR3 DNA. The D gene is left open where the match is weak. Not every row has a clone size; where given, it reads once, few, many or a size class.

>TRBJ1-1|-|TRBV28|few
CASRRGEPIGAFF
TGTGCCAGCAGACGTGGTGAACCCATAGGAGCTTTCTTT
>TRBJ2-3|-|TRBV30|-
CAWIPRWRGNTDTQYF
TGTGCCTGGATCCCCCGGTGGCGGGGAAACACAGATACGCAGTATTTT
>TRBJ2-7|-|TRBV11-3|-
CASSLHRELGPTYYEQYF
TGTGCCAGCAGCTTACATCGCGAACTAGGTCCCACCTACTACGAGCAGTACTTC
>TRBJ1-1|-|TRBV30|once
CAWSVTDATEAFF
TGTGCCTGGAGTGTGACGGACGCCACTGAAGCTTTCTTT
>TRBJ2-2|-|TRBV7-9|-
CASSEAVGELFF
TGTGCCAGCAGCGAAGCGGTCGGGGAGCTGTTTTTT
>TRBJ2-5|-|TRBV5-6|-
CASSPLPYQETQYF
TGTGCCAGCAGCCCTCTACCGTACCAAGAGACCCAGTACTTC
>TRBJ2-7|TRBD1|TRBV27|many
CASSSSRGTGLYEQYF
TGTGCCAGCAGTTCATCGAGGGGGACAGGCCTTTACGAGCAGTACTTC
>TRBJ2-3|TRBD1|TRBV18|-
CASSQGAADTQYF
TGTGCCAGCTCACAGGGGGCCGCAGATACGCAGTATTTT
>TRBJ2-5|TRBD1|TRBV5-1|-
CATRDSQETQYF
TGCGCCACCCGGGACAGCCAAGAGACCCAGTACTTC
>TRBJ1-5|TRBD1|TRBV28|-
CASRRDRGGSNQPQHF
TGTGCCAGCAGAAGAGACAGGGGGGGTAGCAATCAGCCCCAGCATTTT
>TRBJ2-7|TRBD1|TRBV5-1|-
CASSSGQGPYEQYF
TGCGCCAGCAGCTCGGGACAGGGGCCCTACGAGCAGTACTTC
>TRBJ2-3|TRBD2|TRBV7-2|once
CASSFEGLGRTDTQYF
TGTGCCAGCAGCTTTGAAGGACTAGGACGCACAGATACGCAGTATTTT
>TRBJ1-2|TRBD1|TRBV29-1|-
CSDSGTGSAGYTF
TGCAGCGATTCCGGGACAGGGTCCGCTGGCTACACCTTC
>TRBJ2-5|-|TRBV18|-
CASSPAQKTQYF
TGTGCCAGCTCACCAGCACAGAAGACCCAGTACTTC
>TRBJ1-1|-|TRBV5-4|once
CASSLKGRVDTEAFF
TGTGCCAGCAGCTTGAAGGGCAGGGTGGACACTGAAGCTTTCTTT
>TRBJ1-2|-|TRBV9|-
CASSVTFGQPYGYTF
TGTGCCAGCAGCGTAACATTCGGACAACCCTATGGCTACACCTTC
>TRBJ1-1|-|TRBV9|once
CASSAREGVAFF
TGTGCCAGCAGCGCGAGGGAGGGGGTAGCTTTCTTT
>TRBJ2-7|-|TRBV28|-
CASSLSAAFLYEQYF
TGTGCCAGCAGTTTATCGGCGGCTTTCCTCTACGAGCAGTACTTC
>TRBJ2-5|TRBD2|TRBV7-2|-
CASSAAGGGSPATQYF
TGTGCCAGCAGCGCAGCCGGCGGCGGGAGTCCCGCGACCCAGTACTTC
>TRBJ2-5|TRBD1|TRBV7-2|-
CASSIDRAPRETQYF
TGTGCCAGCAGCATCGACAGGGCCCCCCGAGAGACCCAGTACTTC
>TRBJ2-3|-|TRBV5-1|-
CASSRRQSSSTDTQYF
TGCGCCAGCAGCCGACGACAGTCCTCTAGCACAGATACGCAGTATTTT
>TRBJ2-3|-|TRBV10-3|-
CAISDRLVVDTQYF
TGTGCCATCAGTGATCGACTAGTGGTAGATACGCAGTATTTT
>TRBJ1-1|-|TRBV30|-
CAWTRTVLWEAFF
TGTGCCTGGACTAGGACAGTTCTGTGGGAAGCTTTCTTT
>TRBJ1-2|-|TRBV21-1|-
CASSKFSEGDGYTF
TGTGCCAGCAGCAAATTTTCGGAGGGGGATGGCTACACCTTC
>TRBJ2-5|TRBD2|TRBV5-1|few
CASSLGLADQETQYF
TGCGCCAGCAGCTTGGGGCTAGCGGACCAAGAGACCCAGTACTTC
>TRBJ2-5|-|TRBV6-6|-
CASCRQEETQYF
TGTGCCAGCTGCCGACAGGAAGAGACCCAGTACTTC
>TRBJ2-7|TRBD1|TRBV6-1|-
CASSKTGAISYEQYF
TGTGCCAGCAGCAAGACAGGGGCGATCTCCTACGAGCAGTACTTC
>TRBJ2-5|-|TRBV25-1|-
CASSEWGSGAQETQYF
TGTGCCAGCAGTGAGTGGGGAAGCGGAGCGCAAGAGACCCAGTACTTC
>TRBJ2-1|-|TRBV6-5|-
CASSPVGNEQFF
TGTGCCAGCAGCCCCGTGGGGAATGAGCAGTTCTTC
>TRBJ2-7|-|TRBV11-2|-
CASSLDGVGEQYF
TGTGCCAGCAGCCTAGACGGGGTGGGAGAGCAGTACTTC
>TRBJ2-7|-|TRBV6-5|-
CASRAGREQYF
TGTGCCAGCAGGGCAGGGCGCGAGCAGTACTTC
>TRBJ2-3|-|TRBV7-3|-
CASSFRPMPDTQYF
TGTGCCAGCAGCTTCAGGCCCATGCCAGATACGCAGTATTTT